This TCR beta chain was captured by sequencing in a study of cytomegalovirus exposure and HLA in healthy donors. The study's findings and limits: TCR beta sequences reportedly predicted most subjects' HLA-A and HLA-B alleles accurately. Earlier findings revealed that most TCR beta V segments proved productive either about 90% or about 30% of the time. Analysis was carried out at a later point, and it linked a missense DCLRE1C variant to TCR beta V- and J-gene trimming.

Primers for the PCR totalled 60 Vbeta and 13 Jbeta. Original methodology: Approximately 11 million shared chains were among the 65 million to 85 million unique TCR beta chains that a later analysis counted. Produced via immunoSEQ multiplex PCR; TCRdb's table is partial and in-frame only. The V and J calls and the clone size are those of that table, but D and trimming were determined from the DNA. The table records some 79,000 clones, 55% to 65% of them present only once. Concerning this clone: Its antigen is currently unknown.

The junction had 4 bases not matched to a gene; V was cut back by 0 bases and J by 0 bases. The germline V gene has CDR1 SGHNT and CDR2 YYREEE (reference sequence). This CDR3 contains 16 residues. The sequence came from a woman aged 40 to 55 in good health and CMV-seropositive. The sequencing input was PBMCs. This sequence joins TRBV5-4 and TRBJ2-7; TRBD2 aligns across 9 bases. The CDR3, as DNA: TGTGCCAGCAGCTTGGACCTAGCGGGGAGCTCCTACGAGCAGTACTTC. It is translated as CASSLDLAGSSYEQYF.